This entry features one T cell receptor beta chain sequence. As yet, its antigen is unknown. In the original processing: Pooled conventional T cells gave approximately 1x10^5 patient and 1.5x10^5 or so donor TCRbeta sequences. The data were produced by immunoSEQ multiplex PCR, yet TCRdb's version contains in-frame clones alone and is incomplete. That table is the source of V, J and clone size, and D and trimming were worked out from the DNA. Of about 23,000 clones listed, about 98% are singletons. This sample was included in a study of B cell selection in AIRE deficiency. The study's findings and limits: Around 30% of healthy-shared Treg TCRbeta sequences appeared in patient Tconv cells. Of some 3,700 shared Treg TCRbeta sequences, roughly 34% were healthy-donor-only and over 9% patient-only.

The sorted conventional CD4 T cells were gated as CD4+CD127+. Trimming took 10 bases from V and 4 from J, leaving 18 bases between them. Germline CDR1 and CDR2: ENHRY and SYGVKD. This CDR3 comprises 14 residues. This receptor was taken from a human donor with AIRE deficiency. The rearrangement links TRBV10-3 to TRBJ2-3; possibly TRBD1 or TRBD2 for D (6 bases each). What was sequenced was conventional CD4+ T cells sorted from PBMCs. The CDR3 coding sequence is TGTGCCACCGTCGAGGGGGGCCCGCCAGATACGCAGTATTTT. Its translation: CATVEGGPPDTQYF.